The clone carrying this TCR beta chain has a count of ten or more. The data were taken from a study of T cells after yellow fever vaccination. Each CDR3 protein is one row after TCRdb ran MiXCR on the 5' RACE reads. Of 100,000 to 150,000 distinct CDR3 sequences listed, under 8.5% are singletons. V lost 6 bases and J 4 bases, leaving 13 bases between the germline ends. This CDR3 region has 14 residues. The germline V gene encodes CDR1 LNHDA and CDR2 SQIVND (reference sequence). The V and J genes are TRBV19 and TRBJ1-5; possibly TRBD1 for D (5 bases). This TCR came from a man aged 18 to 30 who received the YFV17D yellow fever vaccine. The sample here was CD4+ T cells sorted from PBMCs, taken around 10 days after the first yellow fever vaccination. As DNA, the CDR3 is TGTGCCAGTAGCCCAGGGTACCGGAATCAGCCCCAGCATTTT. This translates into CASSPGYRNQPQHF. Full variable domain (outside the CDR3, taken from reference TRBV19 and TRBJ1-5): DGGITQSPKYLFRKEGQNVTLSCEQNLNHDAMYWYRQDPGQGLRLIYYSQIVNDFQKGDIAEGYSVSREKKESFPLTVTSAQKNPTAFYLCASSPGYRNQPQHFGDGTRLSIL.